This TCR beta chain is drawn from a study of cytomegalovirus exposure and HLA in healthy donors. Overall study results and limits: Rare sequences made up most TCRs, while some public TCRs were found in many donors. Cytomegalovirus-associated status was assigned to 150 to 200 TCR beta chains.

Of note for this clone: No antigen is known for it.

Germline V CDR1 and CDR2: SGHTA, FQGNSA. The CDR3 totals 13 residues. V lost 8 bases and J lost 7; bases outside the gene matches: 7. The assay was immunoSEQ multiplex PCR, and TCRdb's table has in-frame clones only and misses some. The sample holds 97,000 or so clones, roughly 87% seen once. Among the 110 or so subjects of the validation cohort, separate from the roughly 670-subject first cohort, were the donors. The sequencing sample was made of PBMCs. The rearrangement uses TRBV7-2 and TRBJ2-7; 11 bases are a match to TRBD2. The receptor was derived from a man younger than 35 in good health and CMV-seropositive. The CDR3 loop is CASLAGGRGEQYF. Here the CDR3 DNA reads TGTGCCAGCCTAGCGGGGGGCCGAGGGGAGCAGTACTTC. The whole variable domain, filled in from reference TRBV7-2 and TRBJ2-7, reads GAGVSQSPSNKVTEKGKDVELRCDPISGHTALYWYRQSLGQGLEFLIYFQGNSAPDKSGLPSDRFSAERTGGSVSTLTIQRTQQEDSAVYLCASLAGGRGEQYFGPGTRLTVT.